These 6 T cell receptor beta chains came from one sample sequenced in a study of cytomegalovirus exposure and HLA in healthy donors. Primers: 60 Vbeta forward and 13 Jbeta reverse. Using immunoSEQ multiplex PCR, the repertoire was profiled, and TCRdb retains in-frame clones only, with some absent. The repertoire holds more than 90,000 clones, with around 74% as singletons. Sequencing was carried out using PBMCs. Every receptor here comes from a man aged 35 to 55 in good health and CMV-seropositive.

The table lists this clone with a count of one. The chain carries TRBV10-3 and TRBJ2-7; a possible D gene is TRBD1 (5 bases). The V end lost 3 bases, the J end lost 3 bases, and 9 bases lay between the germline ends. Germline values: CDR1 ENHRY, CDR2 SYGVKD. This CDR3 comprises 13 residues. The chain's CDR3 is CAISEKTVYEQYF. CDR3 DNA sequence: TGTGCCATCAGTGAAAAGACAGTCTACGAGCAGTACTTC.

The chain links TRBV29-1 to TRBJ2-2; the match to TRBD2 covers 12 bases. Unmatched junction bases numbered 5, after V lost 6 bases and J lost 3 bases. The CDR3 has 15 residues. Per germline, CDR1 SQVTM and CDR2 ANQGSEA. CDR3 loop: CSVGWTSGDTGELFF. CDR3 coding DNA: TGCAGCGTCGGGTGGACTAGCGGGGACACCGGGGAGCTGTTTTTT.

V usage is TRBV7-9 and J usage is TRBJ1-2; TRBD1 is a possible D gene (6 bases). The germline CDR1 and CDR2 sequences are SEHNR and FQNEAQ (reference sequence). The V gene lost 4 bases and the J gene lost 1 base, with 10 bases spanning the gap. This CDR3 spans 14 amino acids. The CDR3 nucleotides read TGTGCCAGCAGCTACACAGGGTTTAACTATGGCTACACCTTC. This encodes CASSYTGFNYGYTF.

The J gene is TRBJ1-1, the V gene TRBV29-1, with a possible D match to TRBD1 (6 bases). Trimming removed 6 bases from V and 5 bases from J, with 22 bases in between. CDR3 length equals 15 residues. Germline V gene lookup returns CDR1 SQVTM and CDR2 ANQGSEA. The CDR3, as DNA: TGCAGCGTGCAGGGTGGGAGGGGGGGGAGGACTGAAGCTTTCTTT. This sequence encodes CSVQGGRGGRTEAFF. Full variable domain (rest looked up from reference TRBV29-1 and TRBJ1-1): SAVISQKPSRDICQRGTSLTIQCQVDSQVTMMFWYRQQPGQSLTLIATANQGSEATYESGFVIDKFPISRPNLTFSTLTVSNMSPEDSSIYLCSVQGGRGGRTEAFFGQGTRLTVV.

In this sample, this clone turned up once. The chain is built from TRBV6-5 and TRBJ1-1; the D gene is possibly TRBD1 (6 bases). Per germline, CDR1 MNHEY and CDR2 SVGAGI. The CDR3 contains 14 residues. Trimming removed 8 bases at V and 4 bases at J, with 17 bases between. CDR3 DNA: TGTGCCAGCGGCCTAGAGGGGGGGGGCACTGAAGCTTTCTTT. Its translation is CASGLEGGGTEAFF.

The chain links TRBV6-1 to TRBJ2-7; TRBD2 might be the D (7 bases). The V and J ends lost 4 bases and 0 bases respectively, with 13 bases between them. There are 15 residues in the CDR3. Germline V gene data show CDR1 as MNHNS and CDR2 as SASEGT. In DNA form, the CDR3 reads TGTGCCAGCAGTGGGGGGGCTAGCGGCTCCTACGAGCAGTACTTC. Amino acids: CASSGGASGSYEQYF.